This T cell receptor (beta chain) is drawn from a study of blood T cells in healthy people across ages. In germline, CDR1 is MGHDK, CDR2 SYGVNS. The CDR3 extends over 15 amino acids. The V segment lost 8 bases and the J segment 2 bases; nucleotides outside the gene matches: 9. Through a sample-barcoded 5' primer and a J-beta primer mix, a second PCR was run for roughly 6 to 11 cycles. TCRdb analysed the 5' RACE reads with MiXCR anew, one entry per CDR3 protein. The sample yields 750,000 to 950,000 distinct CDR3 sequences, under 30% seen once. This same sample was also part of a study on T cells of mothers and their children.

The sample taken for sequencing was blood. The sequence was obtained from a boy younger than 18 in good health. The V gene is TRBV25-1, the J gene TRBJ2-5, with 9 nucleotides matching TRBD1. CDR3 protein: CASGRGTGLQETQYF. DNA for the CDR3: TGTGCCAGCGGCAGAGGGACAGGGCTACAAGAGACCCAGTACTTC.